These 12 T cell receptor beta chains were sequenced from one sample in a study of PD-1 blockade in classical Hodgkin lymphoma. Produced via immunoSEQ multiplex PCR; TCRdb's table is partial and in-frame only. The sample shows about 34,000 clones, around 76% of them seen only once. Each patient's relapse followed autologous stem cell transplantation, and brentuximab vedotin exposure varied. The sequencing here drew on peripheral blood mononuclear cells (PBMCs), taken before the second cycle of nivolumab. All receptors derive from a human donor with classical Hodgkin lymphoma.

This clone has more than one count but fewer than ten. The rearrangement uses TRBV7-2 and TRBJ1-2; weak D call: TRBD1 (6 bases). Germline V gene data show CDR1 as SGHTA and CDR2 as FQGNSA. This CDR3 has 15 amino acids. Trimming cost V 5 bases and J 8 bases, with 21 bases left between them. The CDR3, as DNA: TGTGCCAGCAGCCTATACAGGGTATCGGGCCGGGGCTACACCTTC. This gives the protein CASSLYRVSGRGYTF.

The chain carries TRBV5-1 and TRBJ2-7; either TRBD1 or TRBD2 may fit D (6 bases each). In germline, CDR1 is SGHRS, CDR2 YFSETQ. V dropped 4 bases and J dropped 2 bases, with 16 bases sitting between them. This CDR3 is built from 15 residues. The chain's CDR3 is CASSPGGSVAYEQYF. DNA for the CDR3: TGCGCCAGCAGCCCCGGGGGCAGCGTAGCCTACGAGCAGTACTTC.

The chain uses TRBV10-3 and TRBJ2-1; 10 bases map to TRBD2. The CDR3 sequence is 19 residues long. CDR1 and CDR2 (germline): ENHRY, SYGVKD. With V trimmed by 7 bases and J by 1 base, 16 bases remained unmatched. The CDR3 DNA is TGTGCCATCAATAATAGGGGCCTAGCGGGGGTTAGTTCCTACAATGAGCAGTTCTTC. It specifies CAINNRGLAGVSSYNEQFF.

This clone was picked up a small number of times. V gene TRBV2 combines with J gene TRBJ1-5; 7 bases map to TRBD1. The CDR3 has 15 amino acids. J lost 2 bases, V lost 6 bases, and 7 bases had no gene match. Germline V gene sequence: CDR1 SNHLY, CDR2 FYNNEI. This chain's CDR3 is CASSTGTVGNQPQHF. The CDR3 coding sequence is TGTGCCAGCAGCACGGGGACAGTGGGCAATCAGCCCCAGCATTTT.

The rearrangement uses TRBV11-3 and TRBJ1-1; D ambiguous. Germline values: CDR1 SGHNT, CDR2 YENEEA. Trimming cost V 1 base and J 12 bases, with 15 bases left between them. CDR3 length: 13 amino acids. CDR3 DNA: TGTGCCAGCAGCTTAGGGGTGAACAACCCGTCTTTCTTT. It encodes CASSLGVNNPSFF.

The chain couples TRBV2 to TRBJ2-7, with D possibly being TRBD2 (5 bases). The CDR3 runs 14 residues. The V end lost 5 bases, the J end lost 0 bases, and 11 bases lay between the germline ends. Germline V CDR1 and CDR2: SNHLY, FYNNEI. For the CDR3, the DNA is TGTGCCAGCAGTCCGGACTCCAGCTCCTACGAGCAGTACTTC. Translation gives CASSPDSSSYEQYF.

This chain joins TRBV19 and TRBJ2-3, with 8 bases aligning to TRBD1. This CDR3 spans 12 amino acids. From germline, CDR1 is LNHDA and CDR2 SQIVND (reference sequence). Germline trimming cut 6 bases from V and 14 bases from J; bases unmatched to any gene: 10. CDR3 DNA sequence: TGTGCCAGTAGAGGGGGACAGGTGGATCCGTATTTT. Translation: CASRGGQVDPYF.

In DNA, the CDR3 is TGTGCCAGCAGTGAAGGGCAGGCGTATAATTCACCCCTCCACTTT. Protein: CASSEGQAYNSPLHF. J is TRBJ1-6 and V is TRBV6-1; D is unresolved. The CDR3 totals 15 residues. V lost 1 base, J lost 4 bases, and 8 bases lay in between. The germline CDR1 and CDR2 sequences are MNHNS and SASEGT.

This clone was observed once. The chain couples TRBV6-6 to TRBJ1-2; D may be TRBD1 (6 bases). The CDR3 contains 14 residues. Trimming took off 5 bases at V and 7 bases at J, with 17 bases between the two ends. Germline V lookup: CDR1 MNHNY, CDR2 SVGAGI (reference sequence). The CDR3 region has the DNA TGTGCCAGCAGTGCAGGGGTTGGAAGAAGTGGCTACACCTTC. As protein: CASSAGVGRSGYTF.

The chain joins TRBV4-3 to TRBJ2-2, with D possibly TRBD1 on 6 matching bases. This CDR3 region has 17 residues. Germline CDR1 and CDR2: LGHNA and YSLEER. V lost 3 bases and J lost 2, with 16 bases in between. CDR3 amino acids: CASSQIQGTRNTGELFF. The CDR3 DNA follows: TGCGCCAGCAGCCAGATTCAGGGGACCCGAAACACCGGGGAGCTGTTTTTT.

V gene TRBV27 combines with J gene TRBJ2-6; possibly TRBD1 for D (5 bases). Trimming took 4 bases from V and 10 from J, leaving 8 bases between them. Germline lookup yields CDR1 MNHEY and CDR2 SMNVEV (reference sequence). The CDR3 spans 12 residues. The CDR3 is CASSWGGNVLTF. The CDR3 DNA is TGTGCCAGCAGTTGGGGCGGAAACGTCCTGACTTTC.

The chain has TRBV5-6 and TRBJ2-1; no reliable D call. V lost 4 bases, J lost 6 bases, and 17 bases lay in between. The germline CDR1 and CDR2 sequences are SGHDT and YYEEEE. The CDR3 totals 15 residues. CDR3 protein: CASSPFSSPANEQFF. The CDR3 DNA follows: TGTGCCAGCAGCCCCTTTTCGTCTCCCGCCAATGAGCAGTTCTTC. Together with reference TRBV5-6 and TRBJ2-1, the CDR3 gives the full variable domain: DAGVTQSPTHLIKTRGQQVTLRCSPKSGHDTVSWYQQALGQGPQFIFQYYEEEERQRGNFPDRFSGHQFPNYSSELNVNALLLGDSALYLCASSPFSSPANEQFFGPGTRLTVL.